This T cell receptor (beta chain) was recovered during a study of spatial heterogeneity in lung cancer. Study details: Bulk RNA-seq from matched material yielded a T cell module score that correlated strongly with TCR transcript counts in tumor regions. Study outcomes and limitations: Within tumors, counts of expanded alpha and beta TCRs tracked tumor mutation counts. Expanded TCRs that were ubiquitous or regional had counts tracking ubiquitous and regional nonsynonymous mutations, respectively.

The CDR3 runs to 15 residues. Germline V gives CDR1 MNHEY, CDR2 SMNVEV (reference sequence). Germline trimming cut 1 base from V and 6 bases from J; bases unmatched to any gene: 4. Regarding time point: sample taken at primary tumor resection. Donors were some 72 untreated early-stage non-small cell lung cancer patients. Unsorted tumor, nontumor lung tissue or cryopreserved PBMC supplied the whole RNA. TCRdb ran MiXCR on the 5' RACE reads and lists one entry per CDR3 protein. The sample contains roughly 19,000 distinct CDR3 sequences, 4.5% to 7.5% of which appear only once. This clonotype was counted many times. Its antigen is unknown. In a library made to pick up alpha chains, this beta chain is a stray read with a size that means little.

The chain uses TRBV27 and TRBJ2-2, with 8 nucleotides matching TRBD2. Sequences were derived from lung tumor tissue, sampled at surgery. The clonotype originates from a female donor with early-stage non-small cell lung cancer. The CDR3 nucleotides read TGTGCCAGCAGTTTATTTAGCGGGAAGGCCGGGGAGCTGTTTTTT. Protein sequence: CASSLFSGKAGELFF.